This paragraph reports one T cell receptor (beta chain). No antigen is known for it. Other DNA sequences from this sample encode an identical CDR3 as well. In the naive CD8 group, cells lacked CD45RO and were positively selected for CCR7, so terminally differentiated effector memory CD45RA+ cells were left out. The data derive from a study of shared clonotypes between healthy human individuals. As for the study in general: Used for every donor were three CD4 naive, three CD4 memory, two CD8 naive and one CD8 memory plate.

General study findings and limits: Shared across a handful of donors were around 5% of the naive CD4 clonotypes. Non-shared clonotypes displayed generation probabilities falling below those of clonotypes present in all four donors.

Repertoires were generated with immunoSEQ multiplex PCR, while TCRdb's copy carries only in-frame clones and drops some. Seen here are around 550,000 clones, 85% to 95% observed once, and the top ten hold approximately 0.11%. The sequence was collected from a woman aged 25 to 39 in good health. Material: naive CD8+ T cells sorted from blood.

The CDR3 is CASSLSVNTEAFF. The CDR3 nucleotides are TGTGCCAGCAGCTTATCTGTGAACACTGAAGCTTTCTTT. This chain uses TRBV7-9 with TRBJ1-1; D remains unclear. This CDR3 region has 13 residues. The V gene's germline CDR1 is SEHNR and CDR2 FQNEAQ (reference sequence). V lost 2 bases, J lost 0 bases, and 4 bases lay in between.